This entry lists 24 T cell receptor beta chains sequenced from one sample in a study of blood T cell repertoires in COVID-19. The protocol was immunoSEQ multiplex PCR, while the TCRdb copy is restricted to in-frame clones and leaves out a portion. The repertoire holds some 160,000 clones, approximately 87% seen once, with under 5% in the top ten. Sequences were obtained from peripheral blood. Receptors originate from a woman between 65 and 79 years old with acute or convalescent COVID-19.

The rearrangement links TRBV10-3 to TRBJ2-5, with D tentatively TRBD2 (6 bases). The CDR3 length is 14 residues. The germline gives CDR1 ENHRY, CDR2 SYGVKD. Trimming left V 6 bases short and J 4 bases short, with 15 bases between. CDR3 bases: TGTGCCATCAGACTGGGACTTTCAGGAGAGACCCAGTACTTC. It yields the protein CAIRLGLSGETQYF.

The chain links TRBV28 to TRBJ1-1, with 7 positions matching TRBD1. The germline V gene encodes CDR1 MDHEN and CDR2 SYDVKM. Trimming took 5 bases from V and 5 from J; bases not matched to a gene: 8. This CDR3 has 14 residues. The CDR3 region is CASSPWTGRTEAFF. Here the CDR3 DNA reads TGTGCCAGCAGTCCTTGGACAGGTAGAACTGAAGCTTTCTTT.

The chain joins TRBV7-9 to TRBJ1-1; 8 nucleotides line up with TRBD1. The CDR3 consists of 12 residues. The V segment lost 4 bases and the J segment 10 bases; nucleotides outside the gene matches: 5. Germline CDR1 SEHNR, CDR2 FQNEAQ (reference sequence). The CDR3 nucleotides read TGTGCCAGCAGCTCAGGTGACAGGGGAGCTTTCTTT. Protein sequence: CASSSGDRGAFF.

The chain has TRBV5-6 and TRBJ1-2; D unclear. Per germline, CDR1 SGHDT and CDR2 YYEEEE. The CDR3 covers 13 residues. Deletions cut 4 bases from V and 7 bases from J, with 14 bases between. The CDR3 sequence: CASSREGTSGYTF. The CDR3 DNA is TGTGCCAGCAGCCGGGAGGGCACCTCTGGCTACACCTTC.

CDR3 sequence (DNA): TGTGCCACCAGTGGTGGGGCAGGGGAGTTTCTAAGCTACACCTTC. As protein: CATSGGAGEFLSYTF. This chain uses TRBV24-1 with TRBJ1-2, with a possible D match to TRBD1 (6 bases). Germline V lookup: CDR1 KGHDR, CDR2 SFDVKD. The CDR3 is 15 amino acids. V was pared by 5 bases and J by 9 bases, with 21 bases between.

The chain carries TRBV28 and TRBJ1-5, with TRBD1 as a possible D gene (6 bases). The V gene's germline CDR1 is MDHEN and CDR2 SYDVKM. V was pared by 0 bases and J by 2 bases, with 14 bases between. This CDR3 is 17 amino acids long. The CDR3 coding sequence is TGTGCCAGCAGTTTATGGTTCAGGGGCACGGGCAATCAGCCCCAGCATTTT. It codes for CASSLWFRGTGNQPQHF.

The V call is TRBV29-1, the J call TRBJ1-4, with 12 bases fitting TRBD1. The germline gives CDR1 SQVTM, CDR2 ANQGSEA. V was clipped by 3 bases and J by 8 bases; unmatched bases: 1. This CDR3 comprises 13 residues. The CDR3, as DNA: TGCAGCGTTGAGGGGACAGGGGGCGAAAAACTGTTTTTT. Protein product: CSVEGTGGEKLFF.

The rearrangement uses TRBV13 and TRBJ2-7; tentative D call: TRBD1 (5 bases). V lost 0 bases, J lost 5 bases, and 11 bases lay in between. The germline CDR1 and CDR2 sequences are PRHDT and FYEKMQ (reference sequence). This CDR3 is 14 amino acids long. The CDR3 here is CASSLGQGQHEQYF. The CDR3 DNA follows: TGTGCCAGCAGCTTAGGCCAGGGTCAACACGAGCAGTACTTC.

This clone appeared a single time. The chain recombines TRBV15 with TRBJ1-4; D remains unclear. This CDR3 contains 17 residues. The V end lost 4 bases, the J end lost 0 bases, and 15 bases lay between the germline ends. Germline loops: CDR1 LNHNV, CDR2 YYDKDF (reference sequence). The CDR3 loop is CATSTLFTRTTNEKLFF. The CDR3 DNA is TGTGCCACCAGCACCCTGTTCACGAGGACAACTAATGAAAAACTGTTTTTT.

CDR3: CASSLVTGRDGGTQYF. The CDR3 DNA sequence: TGTGCCAGCAGCTTAGTTACAGGGAGAGATGGCGGGACCCAGTACTTC. The chain is built from TRBV7-6 and TRBJ2-5; weak D call: TRBD1 (6 bases). V lost 1 base, J lost 7 bases, and 19 bases lay in between. The germline CDR1 and CDR2 sequences are SGHVS and FNYEAQ. The CDR3 is 16 residues long.

This clone was seen just once. The chain carries TRBV3-1 (or the pseudogene TRBV3-2) and TRBJ1-2, with 10 positions matching TRBD1. Losses at the gene ends were 1 base for V and 7 bases for J; bases not matched to a gene: 6. The CDR3 loop spans 15 amino acids. The V gene's germline CDR1 is LGHDT and CDR2 YNNKEL (reference sequence). The CDR3 loop is CASSQAGTGEGGYTF. The CDR3 DNA is TGTGCCAGCAGCCAAGCCGGGACAGGGGAGGGTGGCTACACCTTC.

The V and J genes are TRBV6-5 and TRBJ2-5, with 10 bases aligning to TRBD2. The length of the CDR3 is 16 residues. Trimming cost V 0 bases and J 5 bases; bases outside gene matches: 6. Germline assignment: CDR1 MNHEY and CDR2 SVGAGI. CDR3 DNA: TGTGCCAGCAGTTACTCTACTAGCGGGGCCATGGAGACCCAGTACTTC. Translated, it gives CASSYSTSGAMETQYF.

The V gene is TRBV27, the J gene TRBJ1-1; 7 positions agree with TRBD1. CDR3 length: 14 residues. Trimming cost V 5 bases and J 1 base; bases outside gene matches: 4. CDR1 is MNHEY and CDR2 is SMNVEV in the germline V gene (reference sequence). This chain's CDR3 is CASSHRDRNTEAFF. In DNA, the CDR3 is TGTGCCAGCAGTCACCGGGACAGGAACACTGAAGCTTTCTTT.

The chain carries TRBV2 and TRBJ2-5, with D maybe TRBD1 (6 bases). CDR3 length: 14 amino acids. Trimming took off 6 bases at V and 1 base at J, with 12 bases between the two ends. CDR1 and CDR2 from the germline V gene are SNHLY and FYNNEI. In DNA, the CDR3 is TGTGCCAGCAGATATCAGGGGATCCAAGAGACCCAGTACTTC. Translated, it gives CASRYQGIQETQYF.

This chain connects TRBV9 to TRBJ2-1; 12 bases fit TRBD2. The CDR3 totals 15 residues. The V segment lost 4 bases and the J segment 8 bases; nucleotides outside the gene matches: 7. Germline V gene data show CDR1 as SGDLS and CDR2 as YYNGEE. The CDR3 sequence is CASSSTSGRGDEQFF. Here the CDR3 DNA reads TGTGCCAGCAGCTCGACTAGCGGGAGAGGGGATGAGCAGTTCTTC.

The chain carries TRBV7-2 and TRBJ1-4, with 7 bases matching TRBD1. There are 15 residues in the CDR3. Germline lookup yields CDR1 SGHTA and CDR2 FQGNSA. The ends lost 2 bases at V and 8 bases at J; junction bases unmatched: 8. In DNA form, the CDR3 reads TGTGCCAGCAGCTTAAGCAGGGGGAGTTGGGAAAAACTGTTTTTT. Protein: CASSLSRGSWEKLFF.

The genes are TRBV6-5 and TRBJ1-4; D remains ambiguous. Trimming cost V 8 bases and J 3 bases, with 10 bases left between them. CDR1 is MNHEY and CDR2 is SVGAGI in the germline V gene. CDR3 length: 13 amino acids. The CDR3 loop is CASSYSPNEKLFF. The CDR3 bases are TGTGCCAGCTCCTATAGCCCTAATGAAAAACTGTTTTTT.

The DNA for the CDR3 is TGTGCCAGCAGCTCCACTAGCATCGGGGTATCTGAAGCTTTCTTT. Its translation is CASSSTSIGVSEAFF. V gene TRBV11-2 combines with J gene TRBJ1-1; D unclear. Germline-derived CDR1 and CDR2 are SGHAT and FQNNGV. Trimming took off 4 bases at V and 6 bases at J, with 18 bases between the two ends. This CDR3 comprises 15 residues.

This chain links TRBV5-6 with TRBJ1-2; 9 nucleotides line up with TRBD1. This CDR3 is built from 14 residues. The V gene's germline CDR1 is SGHDT and CDR2 YYEEEE. Unmatched junction bases numbered 6, after V lost 4 bases and J lost 5 bases. CDR3 nucleotide sequence: TGTGCCAGCAGCAAGGGACAGGGAAGTTATGGCTACACCTTC. Amino acids: CASSKGQGSYGYTF.

The chain recombines TRBV2 with TRBJ2-7; 11 bases are shared with TRBD1. The V and J ends lost 5 bases and 3 bases, in that order; junction bases with no gene match: 12. Germline CDR1 reads SNHLY; CDR2 reads FYNNEI. The CDR3 totals 17 residues. CDR3 region: CASSHPTIGTGGYEQYF. The CDR3 nucleotides are TGTGCCAGCAGTCACCCTACTATAGGGACAGGGGGCTACGAGCAGTACTTC.

The chain joins TRBV10-3 to TRBJ1-2; D remains unclear. V shed 3 bases and J shed 4 bases, with 12 bases lying between them. The germline V gene encodes CDR1 ENHRY and CDR2 SYGVKD. This CDR3 has 14 amino acids. The CDR3 nucleotides are TGTGCCATCAGTGAATCTTCGACAATCTATGGCTACACCTTC. This gives the protein CAISESSTIYGYTF.

This chain uses TRBV30 with TRBJ1-3; tentatively, D is TRBD1 (6 bases). This CDR3 is built from 13 residues. V was pared by 5 bases and J by 1 base, with 9 bases between. Germline CDR1 GTSNPN, CDR2 SVGIG (reference sequence). CDR3 residues: CAWAGQSGNTIYF. The CDR3 DNA sequence: TGTGCCTGGGCCGGACAGTCTGGAAACACCATATATTTT.

The chain couples TRBV28 to TRBJ1-1; D is uncertain. The CDR3 runs to 11 residues. V lost 8 bases and J 7 bases, leaving 11 bases between the germline ends. Germline V gene data show CDR1 as MDHEN and CDR2 as SYDVKM. CDR3 coding DNA: TGTGCCAGCTCCCCCCGGGGTGAAGCTTTCTTT. It specifies CASSPRGEAFF.

The table lists this clone with a count of one. The CDR3 here is CAWNTGTINEQFF. CDR3 nucleotides: TGTGCCTGGAATACCGGGACTATCAATGAGCAGTTCTTC. This chain connects TRBV30 to TRBJ2-1; the match to TRBD2 covers 7 bases. This CDR3 spans 13 amino acids. CDR1 and CDR2 (germline): GTSNPN, SVGIG (reference sequence). Trimming at V came to 4 bases and at J to 6 bases, leaving 6 bases not matched to a gene.